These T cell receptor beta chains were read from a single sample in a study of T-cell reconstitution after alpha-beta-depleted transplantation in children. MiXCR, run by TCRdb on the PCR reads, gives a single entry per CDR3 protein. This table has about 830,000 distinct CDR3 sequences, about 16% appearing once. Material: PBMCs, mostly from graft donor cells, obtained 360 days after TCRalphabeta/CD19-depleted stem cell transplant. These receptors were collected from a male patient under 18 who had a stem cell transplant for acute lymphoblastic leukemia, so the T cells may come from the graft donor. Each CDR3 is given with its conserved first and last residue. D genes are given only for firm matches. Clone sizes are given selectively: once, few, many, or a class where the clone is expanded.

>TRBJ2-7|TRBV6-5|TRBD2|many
CASSRGLAGFSYEQYF
TGTGCCAGCAGCCGGGGACTAGCGGGGTTCTCCTACGAGCAGTACTTC
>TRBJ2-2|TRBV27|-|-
CASSPLDGNTGELFF
TGTGCCAGCAGTCCACTGGACGGGAACACCGGGGAGCTGTTTTTT
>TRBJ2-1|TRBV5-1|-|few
CATYPGESYNEQFF
TGCGCCACTTATCCGGGAGAGTCCTACAATGAGCAGTTCTTC
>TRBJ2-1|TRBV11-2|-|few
CASSRQTGSSYNEQFF
TGTGCCAGCAGCAGGCAGACAGGTAGCTCCTACAATGAGCAGTTCTTC
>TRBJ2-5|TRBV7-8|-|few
CASSLARTFFFRGETQYF
TGTGCCAGCAGCTTAGCGAGGACTTTCTTTTTTCGGGGAGAGACCCAGTACTTC
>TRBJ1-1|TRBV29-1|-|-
CSADPTQGALNTEAFF
TGCAGCGCTGACCCCACCCAGGGCGCTTTGAACACTGAAGCTTTCTTT
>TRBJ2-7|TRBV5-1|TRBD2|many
CASSAGTSGIRPYEQYF
TGCGCCAGCAGCGCGGGGACTAGCGGGATTAGGCCCTACGAGCAGTACTTC
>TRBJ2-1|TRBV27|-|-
CASAGGVYNEQFF
TGTGCCAGCGCCGGTGGGGTTTACAATGAGCAGTTCTTC
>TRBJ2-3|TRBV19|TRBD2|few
CASSRSAGGVTDTQYF
TGTGCCAGTAGTCGGAGCGCGGGAGGAGTCACAGATACGCAGTATTTT
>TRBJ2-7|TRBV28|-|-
CASSSLESGYEQYF
TGTGCCAGCAGTTCCTTGGAAAGTGGCTACGAGCAGTACTTC
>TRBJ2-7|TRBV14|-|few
CASSQDLFGGELSYEQYF
TGTGCCAGCAGCCAAGATTTATTCGGGGGAGAGCTCTCCTACGAGCAGTACTTC
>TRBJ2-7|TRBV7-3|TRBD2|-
CASSFVGLAGIHEQYF
TGTGCCAGCAGCTTTGTGGGACTAGCGGGAATCCACGAGCAGTACTTC
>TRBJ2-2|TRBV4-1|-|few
CASSQGVRGSFAGELFF
TGCGCCAGCAGCCAAGGGGTCAGGGGATCATTTGCCGGGGAGCTGTTTTTT
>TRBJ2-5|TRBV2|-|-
CASSEIGTAKETQYF
TGTGCCAGCAGTGAAATCGGCACAGCAAAAGAGACCCAGTACTTC
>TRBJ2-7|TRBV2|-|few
CASRGIRAYEQYF
TGTGCCAGCAGGGGAATCAGGGCCTACGAGCAGTACTTC
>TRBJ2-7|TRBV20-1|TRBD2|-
CSARGWSGRPSYEQYF
TGCAGTGCTAGAGGTTGGAGCGGGAGACCCTCCTACGAGCAGTACTTC
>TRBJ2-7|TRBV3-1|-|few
CASSQVIESSETYEQYF
TGTGCCAGCAGCCAAGTAATAGAAAGCTCAGAGACCTACGAGCAGTACTTC
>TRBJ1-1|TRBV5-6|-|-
CASSSTVTEAFF
TGTGCCAGCAGCTCGACGGTTACTGAAGCTTTCTTT
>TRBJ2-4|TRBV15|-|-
CATSRDRDPVGEGNIQYF
TGTGCCACCAGCAGAGATAGGGACCCCGTTGGGGAAGGAAACATTCAGTACTTC
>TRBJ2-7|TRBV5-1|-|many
CASRSAGKGYEQYF
TGCGCCAGCAGATCGGCAGGGAAGGGCTACGAGCAGTACTTC
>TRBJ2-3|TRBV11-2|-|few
CASSPTRQGSSLTGGYF
TGTGCCAGCAGCCCCACCCGACAGGGAAGCAGCCTCACGGGAGGGTATTTT
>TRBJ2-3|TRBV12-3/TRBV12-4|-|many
CASSFRAGASTDTQYF
TGTGCCAGCAGTTTTAGGGCAGGGGCTAGCACAGATACGCAGTATTTT
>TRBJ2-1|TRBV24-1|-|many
CATSDLKVYEQFF
TGTGCCACCAGTGATTTGAAAGTCTATGAGCAGTTCTTC
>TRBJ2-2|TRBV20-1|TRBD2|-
CSASGREGRGGELFF
TGCAGTGCTAGTGGGCGGGAGGGCCGAGGCGGGGAGCTGTTTTTT
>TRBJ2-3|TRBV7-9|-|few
CASSFAGRSTDTQYF
TGTGCCAGCAGCTTTGCGGGCCGGAGCACAGATACGCAGTATTTT
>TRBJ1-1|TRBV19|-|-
CASSILGGPTEAFF
TGTGCCAGTAGTATACTCGGGGGGCCAACTGAAGCTTTCTTT
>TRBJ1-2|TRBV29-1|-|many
CSVATANYGYTF
TGCAGCGTTGCGACAGCTAACTATGGCTACACCTTC
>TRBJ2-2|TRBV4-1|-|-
CASRKGQFDTGELFF
TGCGCCAGCCGAAAAGGGCAGTTTGACACCGGGGAGCTGTTTTTT
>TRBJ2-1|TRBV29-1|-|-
CSVLGTGIVLAYNEQFF
TGCAGCGTCCTCGGGACAGGAATTGTACTAGCGTACAATGAGCAGTTCTTC
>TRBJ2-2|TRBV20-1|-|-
CSARGGSNTGELFF
TGCAGTGCTAGAGGAGGTTCGAACACCGGGGAGCTGTTTTTT
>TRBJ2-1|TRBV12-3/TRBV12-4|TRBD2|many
CASKKGRANEQFF
TGTGCCAGCAAGAAGGGGAGGGCCAATGAGCAGTTCTTC
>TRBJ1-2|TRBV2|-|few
CASSEQGLNYGYTF
TGTGCCAGCAGTGAGCAGGGTTTAAACTATGGCTACACCTTC
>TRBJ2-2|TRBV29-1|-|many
CSVEFGASPARRNTGELFF
TGCAGCGTTGAATTCGGGGCTAGCCCGGCCAGACGAAACACCGGGGAGCTGTTTTTT
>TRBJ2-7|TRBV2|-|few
CASISLRSASYEQYF
TGTGCCAGCATCTCCCTACGGAGTGCCAGCTACGAGCAGTACTTC
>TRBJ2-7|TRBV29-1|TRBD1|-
CSVRSTGGGEQYF
TGCAGCGTTCGATCGACAGGGGGAGGCGAGCAGTACTTC
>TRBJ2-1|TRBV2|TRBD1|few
CASRANTGGSYNEQFF
TGTGCCAGCAGGGCTAATACAGGGGGTTCCTACAATGAGCAGTTCTTC
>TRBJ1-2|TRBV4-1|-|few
CASSYTAGTYGYTF
TGCGCCAGCAGCTACACTGCAGGGACCTATGGCTACACCTTC
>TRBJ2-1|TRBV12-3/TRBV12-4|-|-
CASSPQYRFREQFF
TGTGCCAGCAGTCCCCAGTATCGGTTTCGGGAGCAGTTCTTC
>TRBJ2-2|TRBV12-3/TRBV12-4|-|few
CASTTGYTGELFF
TGTGCCAGCACAACGGGGTACACCGGGGAGCTGTTTTTT
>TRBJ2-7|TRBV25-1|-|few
CASSGDWSLYEQYF
TGTGCCAGCAGTGGTGACTGGAGCCTCTACGAGCAGTACTTC
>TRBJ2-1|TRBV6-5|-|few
CAPQEGFF
TGTGCGCCCCAGGAGGGGTTCTTC
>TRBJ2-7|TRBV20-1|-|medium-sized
CSARAARGATIYEQYF
TGCAGTGCTAGAGCCGCCCGGGGGGCGACGATCTACGAGCAGTACTTC
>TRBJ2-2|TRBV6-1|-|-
CASSKPRGHVTGELFF
TGTGCCAGCAGTAAACCACGGGGACATGTTACCGGGGAGCTGTTTTTT
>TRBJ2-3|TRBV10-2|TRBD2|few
CASTPGLAGGADTQYF
TGCGCCAGCACACCGGGACTAGCGGGAGGAGCCGATACGCAGTATTTT
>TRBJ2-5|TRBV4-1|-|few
CASSQIPGIWKTQYF
TGCGCCAGCAGCCAAATACCGGGGATCTGGAAGACCCAGTACTTC
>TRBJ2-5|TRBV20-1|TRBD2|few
CSASPRLAGKTQYF
TGCAGTGCTAGCCCCAGACTAGCGGGAAAGACCCAGTACTTC
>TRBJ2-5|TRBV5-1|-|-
CASSLEFWGRYQETQYF
TGCGCCAGCAGCTTGGAGTTTTGGGGACGGTACCAAGAGACCCAGTACTTC
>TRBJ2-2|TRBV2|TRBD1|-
CATIRDRVNTGELFF
TGTGCCACCATACGAGACAGGGTAAACACCGGGGAGCTGTTTTTT
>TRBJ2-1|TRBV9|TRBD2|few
CASSEGLGATHEQFF
TGTGCCAGCAGCGAGGGACTAGGGGCAACACATGAGCAGTTCTTC
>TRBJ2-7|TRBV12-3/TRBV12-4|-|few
CASSLDRGGLKEQYF
TGTGCCAGCAGTTTAGATCGGGGAGGACTGAAAGAGCAGTACTTC
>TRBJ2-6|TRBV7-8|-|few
CASSLAWTRSGANVLTF
TGTGCCAGCAGCTTAGCGTGGACACGCTCTGGGGCCAACGTCCTGACTTTC
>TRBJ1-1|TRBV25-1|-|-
CASSEYGWTRAVAFF
TGTGCCAGCAGTGAATATGGGTGGACCCGGGCGGTAGCTTTCTTT
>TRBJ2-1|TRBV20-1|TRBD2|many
CSAGGTTHEQFF
TGCAGTGCTGGCGGGACTACCCATGAGCAGTTCTTC
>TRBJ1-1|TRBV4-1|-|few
CASSPYERNTEAFF
TGCGCCAGCAGCCCCTATGAGAGGAACACTGAAGCTTTCTTT
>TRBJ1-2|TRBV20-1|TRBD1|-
CSASPTGVYGYTF
TGCAGTGCGAGCCCTACAGGGGTCTATGGCTACACCTTC
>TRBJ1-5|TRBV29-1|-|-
CSVKGDDYQPQHF
TGCAGCGTTAAAGGGGACGATTATCAGCCCCAGCATTTT
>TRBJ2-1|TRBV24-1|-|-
CATSDPLSSYNEQFF
TGTGCCACCAGTGATCCCCTAAGCTCCTACAATGAGCAGTTCTTC
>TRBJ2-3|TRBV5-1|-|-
CASSPGPTRGDTQYF
TGCGCCAGCAGCCCGGGACCAACTAGAGGGGATACGCAGTATTTT
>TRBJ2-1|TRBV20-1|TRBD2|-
CSARRFGRSMNEQFF
TGCAGTGCTAGAAGGTTCGGGAGGTCCATGAATGAGCAGTTCTTC
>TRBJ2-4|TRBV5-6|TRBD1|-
CASRATGGGNIQYF
TGTGCCAGCAGAGCAACAGGGGGTGGAAACATTCAGTACTTC